A selection of T cell receptor beta chains follows, all from one sample in a study of human T cells and chemical hapten exposure. TCRdb re-derived calls from the RACE reads in MiXCR, one entry per CDR3 protein. The sample contains about 350,000 distinct CDR3 sequences, more than 5% of which appear only once. The sample consisted of whole blood, taken in connection with sensitization to the hapten diphenylcyclopropenone (DPC). All receptors derive from a woman aged 18-29 years with alopecia areata. Some clones in this sample may be carry-over from other donors' samples. CDR3s include the opening cysteine and the closing phenylalanine or tryptophan. D genes are given only for firm matches. Not every row has a clone size; where given, it reads once, few, many or a size class.

>-|TRBD2|TRBV6-2/TRBV6-3|TRBJ2-2
TGTGCCAGCAGTCCATCGACTAGCGGGAACGCGAACACCGGGGAGCTGTTTTTT
CASSPSTSGNANTGELFF
>few|TRBD1|TRBV29-1|TRBJ2-7
TGCAGCGCTGGAAGGGGGACAGGTCCTATTATCTACGAGCAGTACTTC
CSAGRGTGPIIYEQYF
>few|-|TRBV29-1|TRBJ2-2
TGCAGCGTCCTTGGAGGGACGGGCACCGGGGAGCTGTTTTTT
CSVLGGTGTGELFF
>few|-|TRBV5-6|TRBJ2-1
TGTGCCAGCAGCCCGATGGGGGGATCGGATGAGCAGTTCTTC
CASSPMGGSDEQFF
>many|-|TRBV7-9|TRBJ2-4
TGTGCCAGCAGCCCCACCAAGGGTCAGACGGACATTCAGTACTTC
CASSPTKGQTDIQYF
>many|TRBD1|TRBV7-9|TRBJ1-1
TGTGCCAGCAGCGAAGGACAGGGGACTTTCAACACTGAAGCTTTCTTT
CASSEGQGTFNTEAFF
>many|-|TRBV6-5|TRBJ1-3
TGTGCCAGCAGTTACGAAGGGGGTTTTGGAAACACCATATATTTT
CASSYEGGFGNTIYF
>many|-|TRBV2|TRBJ2-7
TGTGCCAGCATGCCCACAGCGTCGAAGGGGGTTTACGAGCAGTACTTC
CASMPTASKGVYEQYF
>-|-|TRBV6-2/TRBV6-3|TRBJ2-1
TGTGCCAGCAGCTGGTCGAGCTCCTACAATGAGCAGTTCTTC
CASSWSSSYNEQFF
>few|-|TRBV6-5|TRBJ2-6
TGTGCCAGCAGTTATTCACAGGTCTCTGGGGCCAACGTCCTGACTTTC
CASSYSQVSGANVLTF
>-|-|TRBV6-5|TRBJ2-1
TGTGCCAGCAGTTACGGAGGGGATTACAATGAGCAGTTCTTC
CASSYGGDYNEQFF
>few|-|TRBV20-1|TRBJ1-6
TGCAGTGCTAGAGATAGATCTGAGGGGTACTATAATTCACCCCTCCACTTT
CSARDRSEGYYNSPLHF
>many|TRBD1|TRBV4-3|TRBJ1-5
TGCGCCAGCAGCCAAGATAGGGGGCTTAGCAATCAGCCCCAGCATTTT
CASSQDRGLSNQPQHF
>few|TRBD1|TRBV9|TRBJ1-6
TGTGCCAGCAGCGTAAAGGACAGGGTAGCGCCGAATTCACCCCTCCACTTT
CASSVKDRVAPNSPLHF
>many|-|TRBV15|TRBJ1-1
TGTGCCACCAGCACCCGGAGGGAGGGAATGGACACTGAAGCTTTCTTT
CATSTRREGMDTEAFF
>-|-|TRBV5-1|TRBJ2-5
TGCGCCAGCAGCCCTCGACCGCCCCAAGAGACCCAGTACTTC
CASSPRPPQETQYF
>many|-|TRBV5-5|TRBJ2-5
TGTGCCAGCAGCTTTGTGGTGGGGGAGACCCAGTACTTC
CASSFVVGETQYF
>-|TRBD2|TRBV2|TRBJ2-5
TGTGCCAGCAGTCCCGGGACTAGCGGTCCGGAGACCCAGTACTTC
CASSPGTSGPETQYF
>-|-|TRBV11-1|TRBJ1-2
TGTGCCAGCAGCTTAGGACCAGGGCCTAACTATGGCTACACCTTC
CASSLGPGPNYGYTF
>-|TRBD1|TRBV5-4|TRBJ1-4
TGTGCCAGCAGCCTGGACAGGGGACTAGAAAAACTGTTTTTT
CASSLDRGLEKLFF
>few|-|TRBV20-1|TRBJ1-1
TGCAGTGCTAGAGGGACGGGCATGAACACTGAAGCTTTCTTT
CSARGTGMNTEAFF
>-|-|TRBV20-1|TRBJ2-3
TGCAGTGCGGTACAAAGCACAGATACGCAGTATTTT
CSAVQSTDTQYF
>-|TRBD2|TRBV6-2/TRBV6-3|TRBJ2-7
TGTGCCAGCAACCGCCCCAGGCTAGCGGGGTTGGATTACGAGCAGTACTTC
CASNRPRLAGLDYEQYF
>many|-|TRBV7-8|TRBJ1-1
TGTGCCAGCGGGTGGAGGAACACTGAAGCTTTCTTT
CASGWRNTEAFF
>few|-|TRBV19|TRBJ2-7
TGTGCCAGTAGTATGAGTAATACAGCCTACGAGCAGTACTTC
CASSMSNTAYEQYF
>-|-|TRBV13|TRBJ1-1
TGTGCCAGCAGCTCGCGGGAGACTGAAGCTTTCTTT
CASSSRETEAFF
>many|-|TRBV28|TRBJ1-1
TGTGCCAGCAGTTTACCCGGGGAAGCTTTCTTT
CASSLPGEAFF
>few|-|TRBV3-1|TRBJ1-1
TGTGCCAGCAGCCCTAAGAGCGGGGCTGCTGAAGCTTTCTTT
CASSPKSGAAEAFF
>-|TRBD1|TRBV20-1|TRBJ1-2
TGCAGTGCTGAAGACTCGACAGGGGTACAGGACTATGGCTACACCTTC
CSAEDSTGVQDYGYTF
>-|-|TRBV7-2|TRBJ2-2
TGTGCCAGCAGCTTAGAAGGGACGAGGAACACCGGGGAGCTGTTTTTT
CASSLEGTRNTGELFF
>many|-|TRBV18|TRBJ1-1
TGTGCCAGCAGCCCCAGTGGGGGAACTGAAGCTTTCTTT
CASSPSGGTEAFF
>-|-|TRBV20-1|TRBJ2-3
TGCAGTGCTCTACACCACCCCACAGATACGCAGTATTTT
CSALHHPTDTQYF
>-|TRBD1|TRBV6-5|TRBJ2-1
TGTGCCAGCAGTGACGGACAGGCCTCCTACAATGAGCAGTTCTTC
CASSDGQASYNEQFF
>many|-|TRBV5-1|TRBJ1-1
TGCGCCAGCATCGGGACGGCCGAAGCTTTCTTT
CASIGTAEAFF
>many|-|TRBV29-1|TRBJ2-3
TGCAGCGTCCCGGAAGCCACAGATACGCAGTATTTT
CSVPEATDTQYF
>-|-|TRBV12-3/TRBV12-4|TRBJ2-5
TGTGCCAGCAGACTGAACACACAACAAGAGACCCAGTACTTC
CASRLNTQQETQYF
>-|-|TRBV24-1|TRBJ1-5
TGTGCCACTAACGATGGCAATCAGCCCCAGCATTTT
CATNDGNQPQHF
>few|-|TRBV29-1|TRBJ1-2
TGCAGCGTGGGGGGAGGAGGTAATGGCTACACCTTC
CSVGGGGNGYTF
>-|-|TRBV6-1|TRBJ1-1
TGTGCCAGCACCCCCCCTAGGGGGAACACTGAAGCTTTCTTT
CASTPPRGNTEAFF
>few|TRBD1|TRBV27|TRBJ2-7
TGTGCCAGCAAGGGGGCGTCCTACGAGCAGTACTTC
CASKGASYEQYF
>-|-|TRBV20-1|TRBJ2-7
TGCAGTGCTAGTCGGCGAGTCAGCGGAACCTACGAGCAGTACTTC
CSASRRVSGTYEQYF
>many|-|TRBV29-1|TRBJ1-1
TGCAGCGTTGAGAGGGAAGAAGGTACTGAAGCTTTCTTT
CSVEREEGTEAFF
>many|-|TRBV7-9|TRBJ1-5
TGTGCCAGCAGCTTAGGGGCAGAGGGGGGCAATCAGCCCCAGCATTTT
CASSLGAEGGNQPQHF
>-|TRBD1|TRBV27|TRBJ2-1
TGTGCCAGCAGTTTATGGGGCAGGGGGAGAAGTGGGCTGAATGAGCAGTTCTTC
CASSLWGRGRSGLNEQFF
>-|TRBD2|TRBV6-1|TRBJ2-1
TGTGCCAGCAGTGGTGGTAGCGGGGGATACAATGAGCAGTTCTTC
CASSGGSGGYNEQFF
>many|-|TRBV7-2|TRBJ2-3
TGTGCCAGCAGCTTGGGACCACTCACAGATACGCAGTATTTT
CASSLGPLTDTQYF
>-|-|TRBV14|TRBJ2-3
TGTGCCAGCAGCCAAGGAACAGTGGATCCCTTACACACAGATACGCAGTATTTT
CASSQGTVDPLHTDTQYF
>few|-|TRBV3-1|TRBJ1-2
TGTGCCAGCAGCCAAGGAAGGGTCATGGGCTATGGCTACACCTTC
CASSQGRVMGYGYTF
>-|-|TRBV12-3/TRBV12-4|TRBJ2-3
TGTGCCAGCACCCTAGGGGGGACTCCGGGGGATACGCAGTATTTT
CASTLGGTPGDTQYF
>few|-|TRBV4-1|TRBJ1-1
TGCGCCAGCAGCCAAGGCAGGGTAGTCACTGAAGCTTTCTTT
CASSQGRVVTEAFF
>many|-|TRBV20-1|TRBJ2-1
TGCAGTGCTATAAAAACCCGCAATGAGCAGTTCTTC
CSAIKTRNEQFF
>few|TRBD2|TRBV12-3/TRBV12-4|TRBJ2-5
TGTGCCAGCAGTCCCCTGAGGACTAGCGGGGGGGCTTCAGAGACCCAGTACTTC
CASSPLRTSGGASETQYF
>-|-|TRBV13|TRBJ1-4
TGTGCCAGCAGCCTACGGGTGGATGAAAAACTGTTTTTT
CASSLRVDEKLFF
>many|TRBD1|TRBV12-3/TRBV12-4|TRBJ1-2
TGTGCCAGCAGTCCGGACAGGCGATATGGCTACACCTTC
CASSPDRRYGYTF